This TCR beta chain was documented in a study of cytomegalovirus exposure and HLA in healthy donors. Study results and limitations: Reportedly, cytomegalovirus status was diagnosed with high sensitivity and specificity.

As concerns this clone: No antigen is known for it.

Repertoires were generated with immunoSEQ multiplex PCR, while TCRdb's copy carries only in-frame clones and drops some. The table includes 97,000 or so clones, around 90% detected once. The sample taken for sequencing was PBMCs. The receptor was isolated from a woman aged 25 to 45 in good health and CMV-seronegative.

The CDR3 sequence is CASSVEGGASTDTQYF. CDR3 sequence (DNA): TGTGCCAGCAGCGTAGAAGGCGGGGCTAGCACAGATACGCAGTATTTT. V is TRBV9 and J is TRBJ2-3; maybe TRBD2 (6 bases). Germline values: CDR1 SGDLS, CDR2 YYNGEE. The CDR3 is made up of 16 amino acids. V lost 0 bases, J lost 0 bases, and 11 bases lay in between.